The 13 T cell receptor beta chains presented below share a single source sample, sequenced in a study of control samples from healthy donors and cancer patients. Measured with immunoSEQ multiplex PCR; TCRdb has only the in-frame clones, and not every one. The table includes around 160,000 clones, roughly 93% detected once. Sequenced input: blood. The receptors derive from a man between 18 and 35 years old in good health.

The chain employs TRBV5-1 and TRBJ1-4, with a weak D call TRBD1 (5 bases). Per the germline V gene, CDR1 is SGHRS and CDR2 is YFSETQ. There are 15 residues in the CDR3. Trimming left V 0 bases short and J 8 bases short, with 14 bases between. In DNA form, the CDR3 reads TGCGCCAGCAGCTTGGAGGGGTCGGCGAGGGAAAAACTGTTTTTT. Translation: CASSLEGSAREKLFF.

This clone appeared a single time. The rearrangement joins TRBV27 to TRBJ1-3; D unclear. The V gene lost 7 bases and the J gene lost 0 bases, with 16 bases spanning the gap. This CDR3 has 16 residues. Germline loops: CDR1 MNHEY, CDR2 SMNVEV (reference sequence). The CDR3, as DNA: TGTGCCAGCAAATCGGGCAGATCCTTCTCTGGAAACACCATATATTTT. This codes for CASKSGRSFSGNTIYF.

V usage is TRBV11-2 and J usage is TRBJ1-3; D gene uncertain. Germline V lookup: CDR1 SGHAT, CDR2 FQNNGV. The CDR3 is made up of 17 amino acids. V lost 5 bases to trimming and J lost 4 bases, with 21 bases between them. The CDR3 DNA sequence: TGTGCCAGCAGCCCGACCTTATCTTCGTCATTCGGAAACACCATATATTTT. Translated, it gives CASSPTLSSSFGNTIYF.

The J gene is TRBJ1-1, the V gene TRBV19, with TRBD1 matching over 8 bases. Trimming cost V 5 bases and J 6 bases; bases outside gene matches: 11. CDR3 length: 15 amino acids. In germline, CDR1 is LNHDA, CDR2 SQIVND (reference sequence). The CDR3 is CASSLRDRKYAEAFF. CDR3 DNA: TGTGCCAGTAGTCTAAGGGACAGGAAGTATGCTGAAGCTTTCTTT.

The chain links TRBV10-1 to TRBJ1-5, with a weak D call TRBD1 (5 bases). CDR3 size: 15 residues. V lost 0 bases and J lost 4, with 10 bases in between. Germline assignment: CDR1 WNHNN and CDR2 SYGVQD (reference sequence). CDR3 region: CASSESGLGNQPQHF. CDR3 in DNA: TGCGCCAGCAGTGAGTCGGGGCTCGGAAATCAGCCCCAGCATTTT.

The chain carries TRBV20-1 and TRBJ2-1, with D perhaps matching TRBD1 or TRBD2 (5 bases each). The CDR3 runs to 11 residues. V shed 3 bases and J shed 5 bases, with 5 bases lying between them. Looked up from germline, CDR1 is DFQATT and CDR2 is SNEGSKA (reference sequence). The CDR3 reads CSARGDNEQFF. In DNA form, the CDR3 reads TGCAGTGCTAGGGGGGACAATGAGCAGTTCTTC.

The rearrangement uses TRBV27 and TRBJ2-3; tentatively, D is TRBD1 (7 bases). The length of the CDR3 is 15 residues. Trimming removed 6 bases at V and 5 bases at J, with 18 bases between. The V gene's germline CDR1 is MNHEY and CDR2 SMNVEV (reference sequence). CDR3 nucleotides: TGTGCCAGCAGCTCCCTTGGAGGGGGCGAAGATACGCAGTATTTT. Translated, it gives CASSSLGGGEDTQYF.

The chain joins TRBV3-1 (or the pseudogene TRBV3-2) to TRBJ2-7; 7 positions agree with TRBD2. The CDR3 has 15 residues. The V segment lost 2 bases and the J segment 2 bases; nucleotides outside the gene matches: 6. The germline V gene encodes CDR1 LGHDT and CDR2 YNNKEL (reference sequence). CDR3 coding DNA: TGTGCCAGCAGCCAATCGACTAGCTCTGCCTACGAGCAGTACTTC. This gives the protein CASSQSTSSAYEQYF.

The chain combines TRBV30 with TRBJ2-1; D is possibly TRBD1 (5 bases). The germline gives CDR1 GTSNPN, CDR2 SVGIG (reference sequence). V was cut by 3 bases and J by 4 bases, with 10 bases left in between. This CDR3 contains 13 residues. CDR3 nucleotides: TGTGCCTGGAGCCCGGACACTTACAATGAGCAGTTCTTC. It specifies CAWSPDTYNEQFF.

The gene calls are TRBV7-2 and TRBJ2-2, with D maybe TRBD2 (6 bases). Germline V gives CDR1 SGHTA, CDR2 FQGNSA. V gave up 0 bases and J gave up 6 bases, with 14 bases separating them. This CDR3 spans 16 amino acids. The DNA for the CDR3 is TGTGCCAGCAGCTTAGCAGTGGGACTGATCCCCGGGGAGCTGTTTTTT. Protein: CASSLAVGLIPGELFF.

The chain has TRBV13 and TRBJ1-1, with TRBD1 matching 9 bases. Germline CDR1 is PRHDT and CDR2 is FYEKMQ (reference sequence). V shed 5 bases, J shed 5 bases, and the junction held 6 bases outside the gene matches. CDR3 length equals 14 residues. The CDR3 reads CASSRTGERTEAFF. For the CDR3, the DNA is TGTGCCAGCAGCCGGACAGGGGAGAGGACTGAAGCTTTCTTT.

The rearrangement joins TRBV11-2 to TRBJ2-7; D is ambiguous. Deletions cut 2 bases from V and 3 bases from J, with 8 bases between. Germline V CDR1 and CDR2: SGHAT, FQNNGV. This CDR3 is 13 amino acids long. The CDR3 reads CASSLFPLYEQYF. CDR3 nucleotides: TGTGCCAGCAGCTTATTCCCTCTCTACGAGCAGTACTTC.

This chain joins TRBV10-2 and TRBJ2-5; 15 bases are shared with TRBD2. The CDR3 totals 16 residues. Per the germline V gene, CDR1 is WSHSY and CDR2 is SAAADI. The ends lost 8 bases at V and 6 bases at J; junction bases unmatched: 10. Here the CDR3 reads CASRGSGTSGRKTQYF. The CDR3 region has the DNA TGCGCCAGCCGGGGTAGCGGGACTAGCGGGAGGAAGACCCAGTACTTC.